This T cell receptor beta chain was retrieved from a study of early T cells in non-severe SARS-CoV-2 infection. TCRdb reanalysed the 5' RACE reads using MiXCR and keeps one entry per CDR3 protein. This sample carries 46,000 or so distinct CDR3 sequences, roughly an eighth of them seen once, and the ten largest clones take 10%. This clonotype was found many times. This CDR3 is 14 amino acids long. Germline-derived CDR1 and CDR2 are SGHRS and YFSETQ. Trimming shortened V by 1 base and J by 3 bases, and 10 bases separated the two germline ends. Sequencing was done on a sample of whole blood. The chain links TRBV5-1 to TRBJ1-1; D is unclear. This clonotype was obtained from an adult who was a healthcare worker with PCR-confirmed SARS-CoV-2 infection or an uninfected control (not recorded which). The chain's CDR3 is CASSLTGFDTEAFF. Written as DNA, the CDR3 is TGCGCCAGCAGCTTGACCGGGTTTGACACTGAAGCTTTCTTT. Variable domain in full (rest from reference TRBV5-1 and TRBJ1-1): KAGVTQTPRYLIKTRGQQVTLSCSPISGHRSVSWYQQTPGQGLQFLFEYFSETQRNKGNFPGRFSGRQFSNSRSEMNVSTLELGDSALYLCASSLTGFDTEAFFGQGTRLTVV.